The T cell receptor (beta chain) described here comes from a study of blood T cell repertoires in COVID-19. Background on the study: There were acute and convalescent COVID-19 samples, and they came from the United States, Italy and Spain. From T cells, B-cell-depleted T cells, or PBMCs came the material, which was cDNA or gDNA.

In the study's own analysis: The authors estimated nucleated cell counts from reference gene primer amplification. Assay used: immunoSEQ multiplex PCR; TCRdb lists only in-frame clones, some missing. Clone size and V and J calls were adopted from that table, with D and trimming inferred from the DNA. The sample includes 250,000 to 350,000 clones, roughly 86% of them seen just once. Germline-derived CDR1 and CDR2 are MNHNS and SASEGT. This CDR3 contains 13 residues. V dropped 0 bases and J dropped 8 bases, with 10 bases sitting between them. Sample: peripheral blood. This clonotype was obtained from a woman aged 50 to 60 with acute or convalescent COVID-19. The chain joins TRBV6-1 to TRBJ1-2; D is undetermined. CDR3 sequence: CASSEAFTVGYTF. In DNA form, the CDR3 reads TGTGCCAGCAGTGAAGCGTTTACAGTCGGCTACACCTTC.